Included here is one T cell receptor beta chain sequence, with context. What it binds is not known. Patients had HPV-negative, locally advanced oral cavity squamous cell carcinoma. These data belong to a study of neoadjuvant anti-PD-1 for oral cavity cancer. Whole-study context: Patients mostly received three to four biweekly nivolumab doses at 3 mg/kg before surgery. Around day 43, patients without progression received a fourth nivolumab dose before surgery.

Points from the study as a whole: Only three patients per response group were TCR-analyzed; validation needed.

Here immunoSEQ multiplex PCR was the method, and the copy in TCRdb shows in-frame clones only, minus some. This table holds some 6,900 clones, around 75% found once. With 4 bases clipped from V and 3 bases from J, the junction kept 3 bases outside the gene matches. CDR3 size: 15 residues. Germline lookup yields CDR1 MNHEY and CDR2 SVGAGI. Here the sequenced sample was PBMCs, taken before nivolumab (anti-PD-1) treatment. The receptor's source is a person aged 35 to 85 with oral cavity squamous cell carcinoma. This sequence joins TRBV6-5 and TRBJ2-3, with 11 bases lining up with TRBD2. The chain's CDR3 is CASSLLAGATDTQYF. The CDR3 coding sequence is TGTGCCAGCAGTTTACTAGCGGGGGCGACAGATACGCAGTATTTT.